This TCR beta chain was profiled in a study of cytomegalovirus exposure and HLA in healthy donors. Looking at the study overall: Within the Caucasian-associated ancestry cluster were roughly 81% of the approximately 400 genotyped donors.

Points from the study as a whole: In a later analysis, DRB1 alleles had the most associated TCRs; HLA-C alleles the fewest. Researchers reported in a later analysis that common viral pathogens appeared linked to several top clusters. An analysis was carried out later, and it reportedly showed fewer N-insertions in an Asian-associated ancestry cluster than the 666-donor mean.

A note on this clone: Its specificity is unknown.

The PCR employed 60 Vbeta primers together with 13 Jbeta primers. Using immunoSEQ multiplex PCR, the repertoire was profiled, and TCRdb retains in-frame clones only, with some absent. Here the sample spans 200,000 to 250,000 clones, under 90% being singletons. Germline values: CDR1 SGHRS, CDR2 YFSETQ. Deletions cut 8 bases from V and 2 bases from J, with 13 bases between. The CDR3 consists of 14 residues. Sequenced sample: PBMCs. This TCR derives from a human donor in good health. This rearrangement joins TRBV5-1 to TRBJ1-4; maybe TRBD1 (5 bases). The CDR3 DNA reads TGCGCCAGTTCGCCGGGGGGGACTAATGAAAAACTGTTTTTT. Translated: CASSPGGTNEKLFF. Complete variable domain (other parts from reference TRBV5-1 and TRBJ1-4): KAGVTQTPRYLIKTRGQQVTLSCSPISGHRSVSWYQQTPGQGLQFLFEYFSETQRNKGNFPGRFSGRQFSNSRSEMNVSTLELGDSALYLCASSPGGTNEKLFFGSGTQLSVL.